Following are 19 T cell receptor beta chains from one sample sequenced in a study of glioma-infiltrating T cells after dendritic cell vaccination (dated by TCRdb to the mid-2010s). The time point label, read with the paper, signifies: after dendritic cell vaccination, including at tumor progression/relapse. Library creation used the immunoSEQ multiplex PCR assay. The source is immuneACCESS, and TCRdb retained only in-frame sequences with V and J called. Part of the clones is not carried over; for the studies checked, unresolved V genes explain less than half of this, and the remainder is unexplained. The table for this sample lists fewer than 95,000 clones; 85% of them were counted only once. Of the sample, about 9.3% falls within the top ten clones. The sequences come from blood, collected after dendritic cell vaccination. The receptors come from a human donor with glioblastoma.

This chain uses TRBV29-1 with TRBJ2-5; the match to TRBD2 covers 12 bases. Germline V gene lookup returns CDR1 SQVTM and CDR2 ANQGSEA. The CDR3 is 15 amino acids. V dropped 6 bases and J dropped 2; count of bases not matched to a gene: 7. Written as DNA, the CDR3 is TGCAGCGTCCGGAAGCTAGCGGGGGGGCAAGAGACCCAGTACTTC. This sequence encodes CSVRKLAGGQETQYF. The full variable domain, in which reference TRBV29-1 and TRBJ2-5 provide the parts outside the CDR3, is SAVISQKPSRDICQRGTSLTIQCQVDSQVTMMFWYRQQPGQSLTLIATANQGSEATYESGFVIDKFPISRPNLTFSTLTVSNMSPEDSSIYLCSVRKLAGGQETQYFGPGTRLLVL.

The chain combines TRBV18 with TRBJ2-5; D is uncertain. The germline gives CDR1 KGHSH, CDR2 LQKENI. The CDR3 length is 13 residues. V was shortened by 5 bases and J by 3 bases, with 10 bases between the two germline ends. The CDR3 spells CASSSLDKETQYF. The CDR3 region has the DNA TGTGCCAGCTCATCCCTCGACAAAGAGACCCAGTACTTC.

This chain joins TRBV13 and TRBJ1-1; 9 bases align to TRBD1. CDR1 PRHDT and CDR2 FYEKMQ come from the germline V gene (reference sequence). J gave up 11 bases and V 2 bases, and 3 bases lay outside the gene matches. CDR3 length equals 12 residues. In nucleotides, the CDR3 is TGTGCCAGCAGCTTAAGCGACAGGGGGGCTTTCTTT. It codes for CASSLSDRGAFF.

The chain links TRBV6-1 to TRBJ1-3; D is possibly TRBD1 (5 bases). Germline lookup yields CDR1 MNHNS and CDR2 SASEGT. V was clipped by 2 bases and J by 3 bases, with 11 bases between them. The CDR3 contains 15 residues. This CDR3 reads CASSEPGIVGNTIYF. DNA of the CDR3: TGTGCCAGCAGTGAACCAGGGATTGTTGGAAACACCATATATTTT.

The rearrangement joins TRBV5-6 to TRBJ2-3, with 10 bases identical to TRBD1. In germline, CDR1 is SGHDT, CDR2 YYEEEE. This CDR3 has 16 amino acids. Germline trimming cut 4 bases from V and 5 bases from J; bases unmatched to any gene: 10. The CDR3: CASSPGQGGIIDTQYF. The CDR3 DNA sequence: TGTGCCAGCAGCCCCGGACAGGGGGGGATCATAGATACGCAGTATTTT.

The chain carries TRBV18 and TRBJ1-1; 8 nucleotides match TRBD1. The germline V gene encodes CDR1 KGHSH and CDR2 LQKENI. This CDR3 is built from 15 residues. The junction had 9 bases not matched to a gene; V was cut back by 5 bases and J by 4 bases. The CDR3 bases are TGTGCCAGCTCAGTGACAGGGGCGTATGGCACTGAAGCTTTCTTT. It is translated as CASSVTGAYGTEAFF.

The J gene is TRBJ2-7, the V gene TRBV2; D is undetermined. V was clipped by 6 bases and J by 4 bases, with 16 bases between them. Germline CDR1 reads SNHLY; CDR2 reads FYNNEI. The CDR3 spans 14 residues. CDR3 nucleotide sequence: TGTGCCAGCAGCCAGACCGAGATGAGGTACGAGCAGTACTTC. Translation: CASSQTEMRYEQYF. Combining the CDR3 with reference TRBV2 and TRBJ2-7 gives the whole variable domain EPEVTQTPSHQVTQMGQEVILRCVPISNHLYFYWYRQILGQKVEFLVSFYNNEISEKSEIFDDQFSVERPDGSNFTLKIRSTKLEDSAMYFCASSQTEMRYEQYFGPGTRLTVT.

This sequence joins TRBV28 and TRBJ2-1; TRBD2 aligns across 7 bases. The CDR3 loop spans 15 amino acids. Germline CDR1 is MDHEN and CDR2 is SYDVKM. With 7 bases clipped from V and 4 bases from J, the junction kept 10 bases outside the gene matches. The chain's CDR3 is CASTPIAGVYNEQFF. As DNA, the CDR3 is TGTGCCAGCACCCCAATAGCGGGCGTTTACAATGAGCAGTTCTTC.

V usage is TRBV7-3 and J usage is TRBJ1-2; TRBD1 matches at 9 bases. J gave up 8 bases and V 2 bases, and 12 bases lay outside the gene matches. CDR3 length: 16 residues. CDR1 SGHTA and CDR2 FQGTGA come from the germline V gene. The CDR3 sequence is CASSLSTGTGIKGYTF. The CDR3 DNA is TGTGCCAGCAGCTTATCTACCGGGACAGGGATCAAGGGCTACACCTTC.

This chain links TRBV29-1 with TRBJ2-2; D is perhaps TRBD1 (5 bases). Per germline, CDR1 SQVTM and CDR2 ANQGSEA. The CDR3 has 12 amino acids. V lost 5 bases and J 4 bases, leaving 8 bases between the germline ends. CDR3 protein: CSVSRVTGELFF. DNA for the CDR3: TGCAGCGTTTCCAGGGTCACCGGGGAGCTGTTTTTT.

V is TRBV7-3 and J is TRBJ2-7; 9 bases agree with TRBD1. This CDR3 comprises 16 residues. Germline V gene lookup returns CDR1 SGHTA and CDR2 FQGTGA. V lost 0 bases, J lost 5 bases, and 8 bases stayed unmatched. The CDR3 spells CASSLTGQGALHEQYF. CDR3 DNA sequence: TGTGCCAGCAGCTTAACGGGACAGGGAGCATTGCACGAGCAGTACTTC.

This CDR3 reads CASSQDYTGAGETQYF. CDR3 bases: TGCGCCAGCAGCCAAGATTACACAGGCGCTGGGGAGACCCAGTACTTC. The rearrangement uses TRBV4-3 and TRBJ2-5; D possibly corresponds to TRBD1 (5 bases). V was cut by 0 bases and J by 5 bases, with 16 bases left in between. Germline-derived CDR1 and CDR2 are LGHNA and YSLEER. The CDR3 contains 16 residues.

The rearrangement uses TRBV5-6 and TRBJ1-2, with D perhaps TRBD1 (5 bases). CDR1 and CDR2 from the germline V gene are SGHDT and YYEEEE. Trimming shortened V by 6 bases and J by 7 bases, and 19 bases separated the two germline ends. CDR3 length equals 14 residues. For the CDR3, the DNA is TGTGCCAGCAACCCGGGGGGTTACCAGGGTGGCTACACCTTC. Translating gives CASNPGGYQGGYTF.

The V call is TRBV7-9, the J call TRBJ2-2, with 16 bases that match TRBD2. The V gene's germline CDR1 is SEHNR and CDR2 FQNEAQ (reference sequence). The CDR3 contains 19 residues. Trimming cost V 6 bases and J 1 base; bases outside gene matches: 8. Here the CDR3 DNA reads TGTGCCAGCAGTCCCGGGACTAGCGGGAGGGCCGGGAACACCGGGGAGCTGTTTTTT. Protein sequence: CASSPGTSGRAGNTGELFF.

The chain carries TRBV5-1 and TRBJ2-7, with D perhaps matching TRBD1 (6 bases). CDR3 size: 14 residues. In germline, CDR1 is SGHRS, CDR2 YFSETQ. V was pared by 3 bases and J by 1 base, with 11 bases between. CDR3: CASSSLQGSYEQYF. CDR3 nucleotide sequence: TGCGCCAGCAGCTCACTCCAGGGGTCCTACGAGCAGTACTTC. Looking up the rest from reference TRBV5-1 and TRBJ2-7 gives the full variable domain: KAGVTQTPRYLIKTRGQQVTLSCSPISGHRSVSWYQQTPGQGLQFLFEYFSETQRNKGNFPGRFSGRQFSNSRSEMNVSTLELGDSALYLCASSSLQGSYEQYFGPGTRLTVT.

In its sample, this clone was seen once. The chain is built from TRBV28 and TRBJ2-5; 8 nucleotides align to TRBD1. This CDR3 is built from 14 residues. Germline values: CDR1 MDHEN, CDR2 SYDVKM. The J segment lost 6 bases and the V segment lost 5 bases, leaving 8 bases of the junction unmatched. The CDR3, as DNA: TGTGCCAGCAGTCCCCAGGGGGCGAGTAAGACCCAGTACTTC. Its protein product is CASSPQGASKTQYF. Full variable domain (remainder filled in from reference TRBV28 and TRBJ2-5): DVKVTQSSRYLVKRTGEKVFLECVQDMDHENMFWYRQDPGLGLRLIYFSYDVKMKEKGDIPEGYSVSREKKERFSLILESASTNQTSMYLCASSPQGASKTQYFGPGTRLLVL.

The chain carries TRBV11-2 and TRBJ2-7, with D possibly matching TRBD1 (5 bases). V dropped 5 bases and J dropped 1 base, with 12 bases sitting between them. The germline CDR1 and CDR2 sequences are SGHAT and FQNNGV. The length of the CDR3 is 14 residues. Written as DNA, the CDR3 is TGTGCCAGCAGCCAAAGACAGTATTCCTACGAGCAGTACTTC. Its protein is CASSQRQYSYEQYF.

The chain joins TRBV28 to TRBJ1-4; the match to TRBD1 covers 9 bases. Germline loops: CDR1 MDHEN, CDR2 SYDVKM. The V segment lost 6 bases and the J segment 8 bases; nucleotides outside the gene matches: 10. The CDR3 has 15 residues. CDR3 in amino acids: CASRGTGQGYEKLFF. CDR3 in DNA: TGTGCCAGCAGAGGAACGGGACAGGGTTACGAAAAACTGTTTTTT.

Here the CDR3 DNA reads TGTGCCAGCAGTGACGGTAGTAGCACAGATACGCAGTATTTT. Its translation is CASSDGSSTDTQYF. This chain connects TRBV6-4 to TRBJ2-3; D unclear. V was cut by 2 bases and J by 0 bases, with 6 bases left in between. Per germline, CDR1 MRHNA and CDR2 SNTAGT. The length of the CDR3 is 14 residues.